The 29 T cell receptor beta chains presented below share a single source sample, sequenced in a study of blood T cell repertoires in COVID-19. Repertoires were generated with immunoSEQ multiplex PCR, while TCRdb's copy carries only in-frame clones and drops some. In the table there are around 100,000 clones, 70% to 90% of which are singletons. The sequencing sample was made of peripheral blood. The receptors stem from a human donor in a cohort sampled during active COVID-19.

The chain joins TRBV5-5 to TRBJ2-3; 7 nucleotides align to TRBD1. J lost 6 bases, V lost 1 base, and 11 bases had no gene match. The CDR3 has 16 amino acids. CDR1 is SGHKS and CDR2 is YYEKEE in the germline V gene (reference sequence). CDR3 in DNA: TGTGCCAGCAGCTTGAACTACGACACAGGGGTGGATACGCAGTATTTT. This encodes CASSLNYDTGVDTQYF.

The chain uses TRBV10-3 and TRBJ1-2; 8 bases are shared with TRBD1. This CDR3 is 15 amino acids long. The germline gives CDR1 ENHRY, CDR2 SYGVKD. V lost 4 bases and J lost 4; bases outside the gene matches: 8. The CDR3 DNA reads TGTGCCATCAGTGTGGCAGGGGGCGCGTCCTATGGCTACACCTTC. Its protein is CAISVAGGASYGYTF.

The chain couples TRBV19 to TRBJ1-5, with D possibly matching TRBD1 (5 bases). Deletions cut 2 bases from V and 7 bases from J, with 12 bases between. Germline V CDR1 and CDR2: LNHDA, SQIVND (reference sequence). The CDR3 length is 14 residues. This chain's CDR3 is CASSINSGLQPQHF. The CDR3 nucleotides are TGTGCCAGTAGTATAAATTCAGGGTTGCAGCCCCAGCATTTT.

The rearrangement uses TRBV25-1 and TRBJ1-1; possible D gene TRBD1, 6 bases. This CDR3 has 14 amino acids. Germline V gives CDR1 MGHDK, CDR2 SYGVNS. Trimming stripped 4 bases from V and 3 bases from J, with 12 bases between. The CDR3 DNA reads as TGTGCCAGCAGTGGGTACAGGGTCCACACTGAAGCTTTCTTT. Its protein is CASSGYRVHTEAFF.

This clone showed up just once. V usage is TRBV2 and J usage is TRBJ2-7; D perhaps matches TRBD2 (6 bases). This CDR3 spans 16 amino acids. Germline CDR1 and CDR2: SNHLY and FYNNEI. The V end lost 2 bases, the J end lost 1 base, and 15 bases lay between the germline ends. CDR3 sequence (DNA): TGTGCCAGCAGTGAAAGGAGGGTGGGGTTATCCTACGAGCAGTACTTC. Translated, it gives CASSERRVGLSYEQYF.

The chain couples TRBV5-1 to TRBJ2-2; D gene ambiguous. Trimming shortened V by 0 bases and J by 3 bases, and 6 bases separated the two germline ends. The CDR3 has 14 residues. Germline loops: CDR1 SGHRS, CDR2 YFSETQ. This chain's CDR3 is CASSLELYTGELFF. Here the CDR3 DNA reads TGCGCCAGCAGCTTGGAACTCTACACCGGGGAGCTGTTTTTT.

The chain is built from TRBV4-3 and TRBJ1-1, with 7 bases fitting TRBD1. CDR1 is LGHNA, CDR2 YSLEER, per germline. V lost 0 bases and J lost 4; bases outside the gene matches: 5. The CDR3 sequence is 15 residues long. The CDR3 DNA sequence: TGCGCCAGCAGCCAAGAACAGGGGTGGGGCACTGAAGCTTTCTTT. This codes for CASSQEQGWGTEAFF.

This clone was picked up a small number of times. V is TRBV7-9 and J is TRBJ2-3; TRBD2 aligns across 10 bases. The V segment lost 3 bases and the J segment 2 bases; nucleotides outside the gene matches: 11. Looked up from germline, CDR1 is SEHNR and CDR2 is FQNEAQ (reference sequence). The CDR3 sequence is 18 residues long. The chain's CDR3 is CASSLFPRTSGFTDTQYF. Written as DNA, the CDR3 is TGTGCCAGCAGCTTGTTCCCCCGGACTAGCGGTTTCACAGATACGCAGTATTTT.

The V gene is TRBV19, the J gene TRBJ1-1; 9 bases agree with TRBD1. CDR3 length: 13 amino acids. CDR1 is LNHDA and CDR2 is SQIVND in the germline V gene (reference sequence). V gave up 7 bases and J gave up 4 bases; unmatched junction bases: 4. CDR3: CASNDRGITEAFF. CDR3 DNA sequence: TGTGCCAGTAACGACAGGGGGATCACTGAAGCTTTCTTT. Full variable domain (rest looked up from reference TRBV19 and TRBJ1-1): DGGITQSPKYLFRKEGQNVTLSCEQNLNHDAMYWYRQDPGQGLRLIYYSQIVNDFQKGDIAEGYSVSREKKESFPLTVTSAQKNPTAFYLCASNDRGITEAFFGQGTRLTVV.

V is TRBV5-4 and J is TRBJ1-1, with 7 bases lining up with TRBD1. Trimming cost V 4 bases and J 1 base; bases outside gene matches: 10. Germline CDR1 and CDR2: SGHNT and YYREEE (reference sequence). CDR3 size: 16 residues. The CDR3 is CASSLSRGTANTEAFF. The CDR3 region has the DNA TGTGCCAGCAGCCTCTCGAGAGGGACAGCGAACACTGAAGCTTTCTTT. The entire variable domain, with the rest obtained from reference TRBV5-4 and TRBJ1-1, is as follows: ETGVTQSPTHLIKTRGQQVTLRCSSQSGHNTVSWYQQALGQGPQFIFQYYREEENGRGNFPPRFSGLQFPNYSSELNVNALELDDSALYLCASSLSRGTANTEAFFGQGTRLTVV.

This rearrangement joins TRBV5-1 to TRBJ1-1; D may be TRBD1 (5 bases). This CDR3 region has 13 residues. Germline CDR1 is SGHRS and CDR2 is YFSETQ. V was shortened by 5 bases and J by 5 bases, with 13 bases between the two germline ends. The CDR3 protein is CASRTDGGTEAFF. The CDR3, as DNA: TGCGCCAGCAGGACGGACGGGGGGACTGAAGCTTTCTTT.

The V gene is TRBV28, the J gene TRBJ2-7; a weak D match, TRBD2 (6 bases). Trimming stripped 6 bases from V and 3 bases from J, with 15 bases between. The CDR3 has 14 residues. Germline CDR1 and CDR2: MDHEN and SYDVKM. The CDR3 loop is CASSLSGDIYEQYF. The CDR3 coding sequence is TGTGCCAGCAGCCTTTCGGGAGATATCTACGAGCAGTACTTC.

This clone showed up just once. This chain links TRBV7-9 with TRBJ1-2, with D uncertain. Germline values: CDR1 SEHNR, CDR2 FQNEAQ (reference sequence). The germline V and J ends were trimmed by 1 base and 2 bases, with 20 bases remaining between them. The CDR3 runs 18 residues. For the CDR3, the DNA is TGTGCCAGCAGCTTAGTCCGGCACGCCTCCTGGGAGAACTATGGCTACACCTTC. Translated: CASSLVRHASWENYGYTF.

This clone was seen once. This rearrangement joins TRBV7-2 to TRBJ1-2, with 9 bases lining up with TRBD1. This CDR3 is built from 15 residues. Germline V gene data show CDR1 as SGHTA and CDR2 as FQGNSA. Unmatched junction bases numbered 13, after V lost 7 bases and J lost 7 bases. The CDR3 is CASTSDGQGNRGYTF. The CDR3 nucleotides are TGTGCCAGCACCTCTGATGGACAGGGGAATCGTGGCTACACCTTC. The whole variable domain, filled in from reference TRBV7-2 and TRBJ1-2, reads GAGVSQSPSNKVTEKGKDVELRCDPISGHTALYWYRQSLGQGLEFLIYFQGNSAPDKSGLPSDRFSAERTGGSVSTLTIQRTQQEDSAVYLCASTSDGQGNRGYTFGSGTRLTVV.

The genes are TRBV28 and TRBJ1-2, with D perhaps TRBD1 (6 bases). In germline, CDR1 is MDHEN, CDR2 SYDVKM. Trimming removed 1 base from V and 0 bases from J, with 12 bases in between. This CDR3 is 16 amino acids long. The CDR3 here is CASSLFTQGTNYGYTF. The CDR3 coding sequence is TGTGCCAGCAGTTTATTCACACAGGGAACTAACTATGGCTACACCTTC.

The DNA for the CDR3 is TGCGCCAGCAGCGGGTCGTGGGGCCTCACAGATACGCAGTATTTT. This encodes CASSGSWGLTDTQYF. This rearrangement joins TRBV5-1 to TRBJ2-3; D perhaps matches TRBD1 (5 bases). V dropped 4 bases and J dropped 2 bases, with 14 bases sitting between them. Germline loops: CDR1 SGHRS, CDR2 YFSETQ. The CDR3 is 15 amino acids.

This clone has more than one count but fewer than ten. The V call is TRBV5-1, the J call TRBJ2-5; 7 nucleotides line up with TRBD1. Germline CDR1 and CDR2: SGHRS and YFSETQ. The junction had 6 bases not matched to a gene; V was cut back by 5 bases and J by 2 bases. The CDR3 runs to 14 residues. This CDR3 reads CASSYGTDQETQYF. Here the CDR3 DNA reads TGCGCCAGCAGTTATGGGACAGATCAAGAGACCCAGTACTTC.

CDR3 in amino acids: CASSLTGQAVYQETQYF. In DNA, the CDR3 is TGTGCCAGCAGTTTAACAGGACAGGCCGTTTACCAAGAGACCCAGTACTTC. J is TRBJ2-5 and V is TRBV28; TRBD1 aligns across 7 bases. There are 17 residues in the CDR3. In germline, CDR1 is MDHEN, CDR2 SYDVKM. Trimming at V came to 2 bases and at J to 0 bases, leaving 9 bases not matched to a gene.

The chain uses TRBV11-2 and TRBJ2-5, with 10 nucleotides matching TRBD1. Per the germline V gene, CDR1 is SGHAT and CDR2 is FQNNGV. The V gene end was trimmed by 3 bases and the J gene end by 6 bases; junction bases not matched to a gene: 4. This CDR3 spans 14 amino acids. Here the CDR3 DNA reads TGTGCCAGCAGCTTGGGACAGGGGTTACAGACCCAGTACTTC. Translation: CASSLGQGLQTQYF.

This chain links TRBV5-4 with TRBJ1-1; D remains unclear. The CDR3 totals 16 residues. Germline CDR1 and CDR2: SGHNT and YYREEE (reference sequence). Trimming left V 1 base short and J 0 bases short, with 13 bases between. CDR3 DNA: TGTGCCAGCAGCTTGCTTAAGTCGGGGATGAACACTGAAGCTTTCTTT. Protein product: CASSLLKSGMNTEAFF. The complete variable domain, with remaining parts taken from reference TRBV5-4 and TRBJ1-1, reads ETGVTQSPTHLIKTRGQQVTLRCSSQSGHNTVSWYQQALGQGPQFIFQYYREEENGRGNFPPRFSGLQFPNYSSELNVNALELDDSALYLCASSLLKSGMNTEAFFGQGTRLTVV.

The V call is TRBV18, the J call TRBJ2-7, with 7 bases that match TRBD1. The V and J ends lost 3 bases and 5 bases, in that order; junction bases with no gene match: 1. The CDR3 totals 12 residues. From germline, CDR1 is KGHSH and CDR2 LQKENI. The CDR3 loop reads CASSPDRDEQYF. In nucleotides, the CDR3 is TGTGCCAGCTCACCCGACAGGGACGAGCAGTACTTC.

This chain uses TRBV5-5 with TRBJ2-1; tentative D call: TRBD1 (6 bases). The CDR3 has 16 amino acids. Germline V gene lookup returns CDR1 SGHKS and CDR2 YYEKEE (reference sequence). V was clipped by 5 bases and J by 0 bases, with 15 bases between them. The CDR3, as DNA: TGTGCCAGCAGTTCAAACAGGGCCCTCTCCTACAATGAGCAGTTCTTC. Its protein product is CASSSNRALSYNEQFF.

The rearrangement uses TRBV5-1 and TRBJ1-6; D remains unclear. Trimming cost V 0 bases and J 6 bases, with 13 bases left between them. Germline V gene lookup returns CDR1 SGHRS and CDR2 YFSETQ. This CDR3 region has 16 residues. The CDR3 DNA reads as TGCGCCAGCAGCTTGGCCACAACAGCAACTAATTCACCCCTCCACTTT. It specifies CASSLATTATNSPLHF. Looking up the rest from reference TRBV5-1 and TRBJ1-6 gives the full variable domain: KAGVTQTPRYLIKTRGQQVTLSCSPISGHRSVSWYQQTPGQGLQFLFEYFSETQRNKGNFPGRFSGRQFSNSRSEMNVSTLELGDSALYLCASSLATTATNSPLHFGNGTRLTVT.

The DNA for the CDR3 is TGTGCCACCAGTGATTTTTGGGACAGGAGAGAGACCCAGTACTTC. As protein: CATSDFWDRRETQYF. V is TRBV24-1 and J is TRBJ2-5; 8 bases match TRBD1. The CDR3 extends over 15 amino acids. J was trimmed by 4 bases and V by 1 base; bases with no gene match: 4. Germline V gene data show CDR1 as KGHDR and CDR2 as SFDVKD.

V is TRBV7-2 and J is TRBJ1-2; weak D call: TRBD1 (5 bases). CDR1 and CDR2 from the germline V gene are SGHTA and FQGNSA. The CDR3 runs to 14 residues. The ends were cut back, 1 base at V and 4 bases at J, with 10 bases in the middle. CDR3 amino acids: CASSLGGTAYGYTF. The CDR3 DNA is TGTGCCAGCAGCTTAGGGGGGACTGCCTATGGCTACACCTTC.

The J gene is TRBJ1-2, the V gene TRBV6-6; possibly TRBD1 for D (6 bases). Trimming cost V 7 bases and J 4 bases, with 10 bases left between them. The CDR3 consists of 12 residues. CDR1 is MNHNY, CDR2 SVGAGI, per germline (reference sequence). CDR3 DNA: TGTGCCAGCATCGGGGGGGCCTATGGCTACACCTTC. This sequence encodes CASIGGAYGYTF.

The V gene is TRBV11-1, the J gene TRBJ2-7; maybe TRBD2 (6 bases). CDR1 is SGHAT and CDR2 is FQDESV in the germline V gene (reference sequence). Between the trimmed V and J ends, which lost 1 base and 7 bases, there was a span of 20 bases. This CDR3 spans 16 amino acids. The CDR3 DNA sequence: TGTGCCAGCAGCTTAGAATCGGCGGGACGCCGGGTGGAGCAGTACTTC. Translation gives CASSLESAGRRVEQYF.

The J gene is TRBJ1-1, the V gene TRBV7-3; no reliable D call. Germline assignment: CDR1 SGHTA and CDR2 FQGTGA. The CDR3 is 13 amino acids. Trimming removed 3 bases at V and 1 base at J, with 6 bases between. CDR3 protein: CASSFRQNTEAFF. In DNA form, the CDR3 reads TGTGCCAGCAGCTTCAGGCAGAACACTGAAGCTTTCTTT. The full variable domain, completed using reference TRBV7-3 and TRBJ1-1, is GAGVSQTPSNKVTEKGKYVELRCDPISGHTALYWYRQSLGQGPEFLIYFQGTGAADDSGLPNDRFFAVRPEGSVSTLKIQRTERGDSAVYLCASSFRQNTEAFFGQGTRLTVV.

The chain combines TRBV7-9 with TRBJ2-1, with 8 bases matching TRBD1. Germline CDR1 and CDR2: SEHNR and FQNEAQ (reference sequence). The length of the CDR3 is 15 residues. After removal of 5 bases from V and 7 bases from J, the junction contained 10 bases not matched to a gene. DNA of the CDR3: TGTGCCAGCAGCCAACAGGGGGAAATTGGGAATGAGCAGTTCTTC. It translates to CASSQQGEIGNEQFF.